This TCR beta chain originates from a study of low-dose radiotherapy and immunotherapy resistance in tumors. This clonotype was detected ten times or more. Both TCRalpha and TCRbeta chains were reverse transcribed with V-gene-specific primers. The PCR that amplified TCRs ran for 20 cycles, relying on a constant-region primer and a V-primer adapter. TCRdb ran MiXCR on the reads and lists one entry per CDR3 protein. This table holds about 84,000 distinct CDR3 sequences, under 20% found once. CDR1 is SGHRS, CDR2 YFSETQ, per germline. The length of the CDR3 is 17 residues. V dropped 0 bases and J dropped 5 bases, with 20 bases sitting between them. Time point: after trial treatment. The treatment denotes: LDRT plus nivolumab, ipilimumab, low-dose cyclophosphamide and aspirin (RACIN trial).

This specimen consisted of PBMCs, obtained after low-dose radiotherapy plus immunotherapy. This clonotype was sampled from a male donor with prostate cancer. This chain uses TRBV5-1 with TRBJ2-5; D ambiguous. CDR3: CASSLGIESTFEETQYF. The DNA for the CDR3 is TGCGCCAGCAGCTTGGGGATTGAGTCTACCTTCGAGGAGACCCAGTACTTC.